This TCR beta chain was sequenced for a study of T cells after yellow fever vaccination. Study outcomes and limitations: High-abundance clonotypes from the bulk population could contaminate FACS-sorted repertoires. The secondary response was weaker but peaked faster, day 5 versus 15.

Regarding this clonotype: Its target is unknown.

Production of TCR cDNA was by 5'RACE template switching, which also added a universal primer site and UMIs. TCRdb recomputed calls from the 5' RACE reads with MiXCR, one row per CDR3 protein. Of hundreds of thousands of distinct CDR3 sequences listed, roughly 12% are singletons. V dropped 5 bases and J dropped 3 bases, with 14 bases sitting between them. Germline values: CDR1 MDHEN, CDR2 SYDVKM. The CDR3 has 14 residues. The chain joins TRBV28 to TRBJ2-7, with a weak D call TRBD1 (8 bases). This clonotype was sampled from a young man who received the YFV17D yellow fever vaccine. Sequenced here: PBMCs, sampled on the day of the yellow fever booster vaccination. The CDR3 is CASSKRDRYYEQYF. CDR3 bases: TGTGCCAGCAGTAAGCGGGACAGGTACTACGAGCAGTACTTC.